This T cell receptor beta chain was captured by sequencing in a study of cytomegalovirus exposure and HLA in healthy donors. Overall study findings and caveats: Cytomegalovirus status, reportedly, was diagnosed with high specificity and sensitivity by the classifier. Most TCR sequences showed up rarely, but some public TCRs showed up in many donors. The TCR clusters that emerged in the first cohort tended, a later analysis found, to co-occur in the approximately 110 validation repertoires. The study put 150 to 200 TCR beta chains on its list as cytomegalovirus-associated.

The CDR3 length is 13 residues. V gave up 7 bases and J gave up 0 bases, with 7 bases separating them. Germline V gene lookup returns CDR1 MNHNY and CDR2 SVGAGI (reference sequence). As to this clone: Its antigen is unknown.

Sequencing used immunoSEQ multiplex PCR; TCRdb keeps in-frame clones, though not all of them. This sample has 200,000 to 250,000 clones, with approximately 80% found just once. Sequences were obtained from PBMCs. This chain joins TRBV6-6 and TRBJ2-1; D is ambiguous. The receptor comes from a woman in her 30s in good health and CMV-seropositive. The DNA for the CDR3 is TGTGCCAGCAAGAGAGGCTCCTACAATGAGCAGTTCTTC. It encodes CASKRGSYNEQFF.